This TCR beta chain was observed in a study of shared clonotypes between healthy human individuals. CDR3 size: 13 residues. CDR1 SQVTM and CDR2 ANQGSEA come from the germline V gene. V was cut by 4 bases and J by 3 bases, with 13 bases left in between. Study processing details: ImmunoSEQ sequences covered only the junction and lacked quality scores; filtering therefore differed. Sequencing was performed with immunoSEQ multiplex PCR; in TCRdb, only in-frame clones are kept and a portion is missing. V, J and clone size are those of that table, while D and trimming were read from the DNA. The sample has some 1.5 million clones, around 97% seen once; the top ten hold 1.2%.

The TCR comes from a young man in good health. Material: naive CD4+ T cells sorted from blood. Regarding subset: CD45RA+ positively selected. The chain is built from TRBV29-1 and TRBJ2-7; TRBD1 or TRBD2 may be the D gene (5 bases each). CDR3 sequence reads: CSVVGDRRYEQYF. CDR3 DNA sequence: TGCAGCGTTGTCGGGGACCGGCGCTACGAGCAGTACTTC.